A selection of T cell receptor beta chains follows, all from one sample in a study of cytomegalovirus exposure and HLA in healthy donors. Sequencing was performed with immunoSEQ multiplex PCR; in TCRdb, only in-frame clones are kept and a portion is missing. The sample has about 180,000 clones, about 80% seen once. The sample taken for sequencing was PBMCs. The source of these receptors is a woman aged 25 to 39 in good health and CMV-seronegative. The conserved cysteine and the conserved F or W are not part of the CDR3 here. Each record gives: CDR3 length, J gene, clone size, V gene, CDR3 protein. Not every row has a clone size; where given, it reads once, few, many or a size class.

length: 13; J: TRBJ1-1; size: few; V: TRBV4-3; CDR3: ASSQDEHPNTEAF
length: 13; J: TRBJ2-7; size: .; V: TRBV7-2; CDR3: ASSSERGHSYEQY
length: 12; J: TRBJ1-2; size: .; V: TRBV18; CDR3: ASSLDRDSYGYT
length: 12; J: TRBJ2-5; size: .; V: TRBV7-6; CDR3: ASSLGQYQETQY
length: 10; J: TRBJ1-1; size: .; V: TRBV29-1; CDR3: SVGAGVTEAF
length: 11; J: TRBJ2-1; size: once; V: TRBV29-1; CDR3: SVVRGGRDEQF
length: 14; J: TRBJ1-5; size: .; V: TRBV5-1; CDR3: ASSLGDRGGNQPQH
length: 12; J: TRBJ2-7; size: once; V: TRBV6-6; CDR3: ASTPGKGSYEQY
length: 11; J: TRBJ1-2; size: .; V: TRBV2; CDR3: ASIRTESYGYT
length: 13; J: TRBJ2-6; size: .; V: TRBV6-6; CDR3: ASSFTGSGANVLT
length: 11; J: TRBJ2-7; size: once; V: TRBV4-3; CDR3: ASSHGDSREQY
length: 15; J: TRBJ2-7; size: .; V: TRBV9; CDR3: ASSVGGRAGSSYEQY
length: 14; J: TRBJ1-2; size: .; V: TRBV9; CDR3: ASSLPRQGANYGYT
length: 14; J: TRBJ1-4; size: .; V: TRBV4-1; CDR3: ASSQGQILRGEKLF
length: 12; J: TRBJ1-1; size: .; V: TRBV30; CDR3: AWSAPGGAFEAF
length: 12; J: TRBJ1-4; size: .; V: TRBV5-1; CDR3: ASSLDRESEKLF
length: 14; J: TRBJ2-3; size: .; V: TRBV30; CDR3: AWTIPGQVSTDTQY
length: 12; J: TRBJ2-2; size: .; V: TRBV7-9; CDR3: ASSLVTGTEELF
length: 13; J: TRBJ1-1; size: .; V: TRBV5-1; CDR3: ASSLRDRGTTEAF
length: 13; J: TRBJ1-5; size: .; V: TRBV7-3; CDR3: ASSLTGQGRQPQH
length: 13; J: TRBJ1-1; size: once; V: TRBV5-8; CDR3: ASSLEGRGRTEAF
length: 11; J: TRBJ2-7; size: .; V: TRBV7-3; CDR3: ASSFGQGYEQY
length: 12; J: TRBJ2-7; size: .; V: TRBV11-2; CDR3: ASSSTGPSNEQY
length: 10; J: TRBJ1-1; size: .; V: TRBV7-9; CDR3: ASSIGGEGAF
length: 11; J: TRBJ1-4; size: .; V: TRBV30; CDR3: AWRRTGGEKLF
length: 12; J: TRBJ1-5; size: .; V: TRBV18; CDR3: ASRRQGSNQPQH
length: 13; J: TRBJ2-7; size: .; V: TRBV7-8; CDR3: ASSLDPGSSYEQY
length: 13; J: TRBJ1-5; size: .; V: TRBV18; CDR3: ASSPPPGPHQPQH
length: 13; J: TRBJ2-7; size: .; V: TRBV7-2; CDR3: ASSPTSGGADEQY
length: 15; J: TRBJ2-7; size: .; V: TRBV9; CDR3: ASSERGASGVSYEQY
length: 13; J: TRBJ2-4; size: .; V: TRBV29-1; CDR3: SAPGLAGGQNIQY
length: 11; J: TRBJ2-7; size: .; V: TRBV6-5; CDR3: ASRLLQGIEQY
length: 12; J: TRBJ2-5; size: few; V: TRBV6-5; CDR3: ASSQGQAQETQY
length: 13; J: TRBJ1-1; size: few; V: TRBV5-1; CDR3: ASSPEALKNTEAF
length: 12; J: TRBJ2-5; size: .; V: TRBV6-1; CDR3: ASSEAHRQETQY
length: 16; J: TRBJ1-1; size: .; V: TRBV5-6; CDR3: ASSIAGTGGSLNTEAF
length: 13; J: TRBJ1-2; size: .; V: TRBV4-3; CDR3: ASSQDLSNTRGYT
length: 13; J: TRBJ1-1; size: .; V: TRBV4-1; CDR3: ASRLTTGINTEAF
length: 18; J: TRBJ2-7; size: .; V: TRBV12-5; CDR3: ASGLAGASGGSYPPYEQY
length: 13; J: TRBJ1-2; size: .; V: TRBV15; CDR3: ATSLWTGGNYGYT
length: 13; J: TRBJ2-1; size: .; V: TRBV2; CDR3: ASSGDRDSYNEQF
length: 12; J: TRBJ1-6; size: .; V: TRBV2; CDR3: ASTIEGEDSPLH
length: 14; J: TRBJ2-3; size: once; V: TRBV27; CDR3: ASSFGAGPWGDTQY
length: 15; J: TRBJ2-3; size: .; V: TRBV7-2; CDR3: ASSLVAAGGPRDTQY
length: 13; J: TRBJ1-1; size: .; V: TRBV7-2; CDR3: ASSWTDRGRSEAF
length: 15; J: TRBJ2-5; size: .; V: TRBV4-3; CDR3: ASSQDAPQGEIETQY
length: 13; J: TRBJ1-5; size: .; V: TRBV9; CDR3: ASSTTGSSNQPQH
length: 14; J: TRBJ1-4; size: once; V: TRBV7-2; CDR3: ASSFMAVTRGEKLF
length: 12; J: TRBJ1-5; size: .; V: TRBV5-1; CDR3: ASSPGTGLLPQH
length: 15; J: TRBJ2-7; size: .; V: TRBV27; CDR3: ASSLTIRDRATYEQY
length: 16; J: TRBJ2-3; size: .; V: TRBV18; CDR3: ASSPPGLAGGGTDTQY
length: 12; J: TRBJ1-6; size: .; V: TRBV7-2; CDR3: ASSLTGGYSPLH
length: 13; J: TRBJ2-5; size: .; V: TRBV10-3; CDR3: AISESAGGLETQY
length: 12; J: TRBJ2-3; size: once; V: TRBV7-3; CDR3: ASSPGTSTDTQY
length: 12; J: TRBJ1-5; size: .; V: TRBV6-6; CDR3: ASSSVARDQPQH